The present entry profiles one TCR beta chain with its context. This record belongs to a study of OX40 agonist ivuxolimab in advanced cancers. Clones were sequenced by immunoSEQ multiplex PCR, and TCRdb holds only the in-frame ones, with some missing. Seen here are tens of thousands of clones, around 85% observed once, and the top ten hold approximately 2.3%. This clonotype was obtained from an adult with an advanced solid tumor such as melanoma, head and neck, liver or kidney cancer. The sequencing here drew on CD4+ or CD8+ T cells sorted from blood, taken in a trial of the OX40 agonist ivuxolimab.

In DNA form, the CDR3 reads TGTGCCAGTAGTGATAGCGGGGGAGCATTAAGTAGAGAGACCCAGTACTTC. It translates to CASSDSGGALSRETQYF. The chain uses TRBV19 and TRBJ2-5; the match to TRBD2 covers 9 bases. The CDR3 contains 17 residues. Looked up from germline, CDR1 is LNHDA and CDR2 is SQIVND (reference sequence). Trimming removed 5 bases from V and 4 bases from J; junction bases left unmatched: 14. Using reference TRBV19 and TRBJ2-5 for the parts outside the CDR3, the full variable domain is DGGITQSPKYLFRKEGQNVTLSCEQNLNHDAMYWYRQDPGQGLRLIYYSQIVNDFQKGDIAEGYSVSREKKESFPLTVTSAQKNPTAFYLCASSDSGGALSRETQYFGPGTRLLVL.